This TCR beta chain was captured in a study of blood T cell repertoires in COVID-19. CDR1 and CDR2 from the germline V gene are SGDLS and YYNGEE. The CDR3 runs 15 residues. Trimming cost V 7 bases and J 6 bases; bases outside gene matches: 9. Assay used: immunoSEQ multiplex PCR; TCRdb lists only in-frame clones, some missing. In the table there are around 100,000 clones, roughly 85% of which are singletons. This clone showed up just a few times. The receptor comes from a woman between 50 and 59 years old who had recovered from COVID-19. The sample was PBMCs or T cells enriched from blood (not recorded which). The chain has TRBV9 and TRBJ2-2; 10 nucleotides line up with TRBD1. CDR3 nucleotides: TGTGCCAGCTCCCGACAGGGGGCCTTTCCCGGGGAGCTGTTTTTT. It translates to CASSRQGAFPGELFF. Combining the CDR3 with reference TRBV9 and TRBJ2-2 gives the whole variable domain DSGVTQTPKHLITATGQRVTLRCSPRSGDLSVYWYQQSLDQGLQFLIQYYNGEERAKGNILERFSAQQFPDLHSELNLSSLELGDSALYFCASSRQGAFPGELFFGEGSRLTVL.